This TCR beta chain was retrieved from a study of cytomegalovirus exposure and HLA in healthy donors. Notes on the study in general: Reportedly, fewer N-insertions than the roughly 700-donor mean appeared in an Asian-associated ancestry cluster in a later analysis.

V trimming: 4 bases; J trimming: 6 bases; junction bases outside the gene matches: 11. The V gene's germline CDR1 is SGHDT and CDR2 YYEEEE. The CDR3 is 15 residues long. For this clone: Its specificity is unknown.

PCR was performed using 60 Vbeta and 13 Jbeta primers. The repertoire was sequenced with immunoSEQ multiplex PCR; TCRdb's copy has only in-frame clones and lacks some. Among 150,000 to 200,000 clones listed, roughly 77% were seen once. Sequenced sample: PBMCs. The V call is TRBV5-6, the J call TRBJ2-5, with 8 bases fitting TRBD1. This clonotype was obtained from a woman aged 45-65 years in good health and CMV-seronegative. Here the CDR3 reads CASSAPLGQVKTQYF. Here the CDR3 DNA reads TGTGCCAGCAGCGCCCCCCTGGGACAGGTGAAGACCCAGTACTTC.